This T cell receptor (beta chain) was identified in a study of T cells in Graves' hyperthyroidism and ophthalmopathy. A lack of ophthalmopathy progression within 18 months defined stable Graves' hyperthyroidism. Aged 18 to 65, the patients had hyperthyroidism that was newly diagnosed and had lasted under 2 months. Lactation, pregnancy, other autoimmune disease or uncontrolled infection excluded patients. Cells are PBMCs isolated from more than 8.5 ml of fresh blood. TCR beta CDR3 regions were amplified from RNA. During a first-round RT-PCR of the TCR CDR3, the HTBI primer set was used. TCRdb reanalysed the multiplex PCR reads using MiXCR and keeps one entry per CDR3 protein. The repertoire consists of over 300,000 distinct CDR3 sequences, with approximately 15% occurring once and the leading ten covering 9.5% to 11%. This TCR came from a woman aged 60-70 years with Graves' hyperthyroidism. Sequences were obtained from blood.

DNA of the CDR3: TGCAGTGCTAGAACCGGGGAGCTGTTTTTT. Its translation: CSARTGELFF. The chain uses TRBV20-1 and TRBJ2-2; D not certain. The V gene lost 2 bases and the J gene lost 5 bases, with 0 bases spanning the gap. The CDR3 spans 10 residues. Germline V CDR1 and CDR2: DFQATT, SNEGSKA (reference sequence).